This TCR beta chain was sequenced during a study of T cell responses to AZD1222 COVID-19 vaccine. Only in-frame clones appear in the TCRdb table, and some are missing; sequencing was by immunoSEQ multiplex PCR. The data show 120,000 or so clones, with about 92% seen just once and around 0.96% held by the top ten. This clone was counted once. The CDR3 totals 15 residues. Looked up from germline, CDR1 is ENHRY and CDR2 is SYGVKD. With V trimmed by 4 bases and J by 10 bases, 12 bases remained unmatched. The sample consisted of peripheral blood, taken on day 0 of AZD1222 vaccination. This receptor was obtained from an adult in good health. V gene TRBV10-3 combines with J gene TRBJ2-1, with 8 nucleotides matching TRBD2. CDR3 in DNA: TGTGCCATCAGTGGGCCCGGGAGGGCCTTACGGGAGCAGTTCTTC. This translates into CAISGPGRALREQFF.